The clone carrying this T cell receptor (beta chain) was counted only a few times. Antigen: not known. Trimming removed 0 bases at V and 6 bases at J, with 15 bases between. This CDR3 spans 16 amino acids. The germline CDR1 and CDR2 sequences are LNHNV and YYDKDF (reference sequence). The method was immunoSEQ multiplex PCR; TCRdb's version includes in-frame clones alone and lacks a portion of them. The sample has 10,000 to 15,000 clones, around 75% seen once; the top ten hold 8% to 13%. Dosing: nivolumab 3 mg/kg IV, weeks 1, 4, 7, 10, then every two weeks to week 26. The source of the sample is a study of ipilimumab plus nivolumab after autologous stem cell transplantation. The study's findings and limits: TCR repertoire, Treg phenotype and gut microbiota reportedly support more study of this approach.

Specimen: PBMCs, collected in a trial of ipilimumab plus nivolumab as post-transplant consolidation. This clonotype originated in a male donor with multiple myeloma. This rearrangement joins TRBV15 to TRBJ2-1, with D perhaps TRBD1 or TRBD2 (6 bases each). The CDR3 coding sequence is TGTGCCACCAGCAGAGATCGAACAGGGCGGGGCAATGAGCAGTTCTTC. This sequence encodes CATSRDRTGRGNEQFF.